This T cell receptor beta chain was retrieved from a study of T cell changes during pregnancy in multiple sclerosis. Germline V CDR1 and CDR2: SGHTA, FQGNSA. This CDR3 region has 13 residues. V was shortened by 5 bases and J by 5 bases, with 12 bases between the two germline ends. Profiling relied on immunoSEQ multiplex PCR, and the TCRdb table lists in-frame clones only, not all of them. The table includes fewer than 50,000 clones, 85% to 95% detected once. The chain recombines TRBV7-2 with TRBJ1-2, with D possibly TRBD1 on 5 matching bases. Source: CD4+ T cells from peripheral blood mononuclear cells, taken in the second trimester of pregnancy. The sequence came from a female donor in good health, enrolled as a control in a pregnancy study. The CDR3 DNA reads TGTGCCAGCAGCCCACAGGAGGGGTATGGCTACACCTTC. Translation gives CASSPQEGYGYTF. Filled out from reference TRBV7-2 and TRBJ1-2, the complete variable domain reads GAGVSQSPSNKVTEKGKDVELRCDPISGHTALYWYRQSLGQGLEFLIYFQGNSAPDKSGLPSDRFSAERTGGSVSTLTIQRTQQEDSAVYLCASSPQEGYGYTFGSGTRLTVV.